These T cell receptor beta chains were read from a single sample in a study of shared clonotypes between healthy human individuals. The table came from immunoSEQ multiplex PCR; TCRdb's copy has only in-frame clones and leaves some out. The sample holds about 2.2 million clones, just over 90% seen once. Material: naive CD8+ T cells from PBMCs. The receptor source for this set is a man aged 18 to 29 in good health. Some clones in this sample may be carry-over from other donors' samples. Each CDR3 is given with its conserved first and last residue. The D gene is left open where the match is weak. Clone size is shown for a subset of rows, as once, few, many or a class of expanded clone.

TRBJ2-7	TRBD2	-	TRBV10-3	CAISGLAGTHEQYF	TGTGCCATCAGCGGACTAGCGGGAACCCACGAGCAGTACTTC
TRBJ1-4	-	-	TRBV11-2	CASRPGGSGEKLFF	TGTGCCAGCAGACCAGGAGGGTCAGGGGAAAAACTGTTTTTT
TRBJ2-7	TRBD2	-	TRBV4-3	CASSQLAGGSYEQYF	TGCGCCAGCAGCCAACTAGCGGGAGGGTCCTACGAGCAGTACTTC
TRBJ1-1	-	-	TRBV4-3	CASSQESFQVLNTEAFF	TGCGCCAGCAGCCAAGAAAGTTTTCAGGTACTGAACACTGAAGCTTTCTTT
TRBJ2-1	TRBD1	once	TRBV30	CAWTGTGAYNEQFF	TGTGCCTGGACCGGGACAGGGGCCTACAATGAGCAGTTCTTC
TRBJ2-1	TRBD1	once	TRBV11-2	CASSQRTGGLNEQFF	TGTGCCAGCAGCCAGAGGACAGGGGGTCTCAATGAGCAGTTCTTC
TRBJ1-4	-	-	TRBV6-5	CASSYSRQGRSEKLFF	TGTGCCAGCAGTTACAGTCGCCAGGGGAGGTCCGAAAAACTGTTTTTT
TRBJ1-2	-	-	TRBV9	CASSPPYGGAAGYTF	TGTGCCAGCAGCCCTCCCTACGGGGGGGCAGCCGGCTACACCTTC
TRBJ1-1	-	-	TRBV27	CASSLGRGNTEAFF	TGTGCCAGCAGTTTAGGGAGGGGGAACACTGAAGCTTTCTTT
TRBJ1-1	-	few	TRBV29-1	CSDRDTSNTEAFF	TGCAGCGACCGGGACACTTCGAACACTGAAGCTTTCTTT
TRBJ2-7	-	-	TRBV29-1	CSAQLRDTYEQYF	TGCAGCGCCCAGCTTAGGGACACCTACGAGCAGTACTTC
TRBJ1-1	-	few	TRBV2	CASSEMGGNTEAFF	TGTGCCAGCAGTGAAATGGGGGGGAACACTGAAGCTTTCTTT
TRBJ2-1	-	-	TRBV10-1	CASSLDNEQFF	TGCGCCAGCAGCCTGGATAATGAGCAGTTCTTC
TRBJ2-5	TRBD1	-	TRBV7-3	CASSRTGGRGETQYF	TGTGCCAGCAGCCGGACAGGGGGCCGGGGAGAGACCCAGTACTTC
TRBJ2-3	-	-	TRBV6-5	CASSYSDASTDTQYF	TGTGCCAGCAGTTACTCGGACGCTAGCACAGATACGCAGTATTTT
TRBJ2-5	-	-	TRBV2	CASSPGQWEKETQYF	TGTGCCAGCAGTCCCGGACAGTGGGAAAAAGAGACCCAGTACTTC
TRBJ2-4	-	-	TRBV7-3	CASSLIGSPKNIQYF	TGTGCCAGCAGCTTAATCGGGTCCCCCAAAAACATTCAGTACTTC
TRBJ2-7	TRBD2	-	TRBV6-5	CASSYRVAGGYEQYF	TGTGCCAGCAGTTACAGGGTAGCGGGAGGCTACGAGCAGTACTTC
TRBJ2-1	TRBD2	-	TRBV7-3	CASSLLAGGYNEQFF	TGTGCCAGCAGCTTACTTGCGGGAGGGTACAATGAGCAGTTCTTC
TRBJ2-7	-	-	TRBV29-1	CSVDRDGSYEQYF	TGCAGCGTTGATAGGGACGGTTCCTACGAGCAGTACTTC
TRBJ2-7	-	-	TRBV28	CASSFMGGTYEQYF	TGTGCCAGCAGTTTCATGGGCGGCACCTACGAGCAGTACTTC
TRBJ2-5	-	-	TRBV2	CASSESGRETQYF	TGTGCCAGCAGCGAATCCGGGAGAGAGACCCAGTACTTC
TRBJ1-1	TRBD1	-	TRBV19	CASSLGGGPPNTEAFF	TGTGCCAGTAGCCTAGGGGGCGGCCCCCCGAACACTGAAGCTTTCTTT
TRBJ2-7	TRBD2	once	TRBV9	CASSARLAGDSYEQYF	TGTGCCAGCAGCGCCAGACTAGCGGGGGACTCCTACGAGCAGTACTTC
TRBJ1-2	-	-	TRBV9	CASSVSAGRNGYTF	TGTGCCAGCAGCGTATCGGCAGGGCGAAATGGCTACACCTTC
TRBJ1-5	-	once	TRBV28	CASSPGGPRAQHF	TGTGCCAGCAGTCCGGGGGGCCCTAGGGCCCAGCATTTT
TRBJ1-1	-	-	TRBV2	CASKGSLNTEAFF	TGTGCCAGCAAGGGTAGCCTAAACACTGAAGCTTTCTTT
TRBJ2-7	-	-	TRBV4-1	CASSQEPAAYEQYF	TGCGCCAGCAGCCAAGAACCAGCGGCCTACGAGCAGTACTTC
TRBJ1-3	-	-	TRBV4-1	CASSQAGSSGNTIYF	TGCGCCAGCAGCCAGGCAGGGAGCTCTGGAAACACCATATATTTT
TRBJ1-3	-	-	TRBV27	CASSRIPTSGNTIYF	TGTGCCAGCAGTCGAATCCCTACCTCTGGAAACACCATATATTTT
TRBJ1-5	-	-	TRBV9	CASSVGDSNQPQHF	TGTGCCAGCAGCGTCGGGGACAGCAATCAGCCCCAGCATTTT
TRBJ1-5	-	-	TRBV10-1	CARGSVQTWVGQPQHF	TGCGCCAGGGGGTCTGTTCAGACGTGGGTAGGGCAGCCCCAGCATTTT
TRBJ2-1	-	once	TRBV4-2	CASSQRDGNSYNEQFF	TGTGCCAGCAGCCAACGGGACGGGAACTCCTACAATGAGCAGTTCTTC
TRBJ2-3	-	-	TRBV4-1	CASSQGGGGVADTQYF	TGCGCCAGCAGCCAAGGCGGAGGGGGGGTGGCAGATACGCAGTATTTT
TRBJ2-6	-	-	TRBV28	CASSLGQGIFSGANVLTF	TGTGCCAGCAGTTTGGGGCAGGGGATTTTCTCTGGGGCCAACGTCCTGACTTTC
TRBJ2-3	TRBD2	-	TRBV9	CASSDQKLADRTDTQYF	TGTGCCAGCAGCGACCAAAAGCTAGCGGACCGCACAGATACGCAGTATTTT
TRBJ1-3	TRBD1	-	TRBV29-1	CSVVGGRSGNTIYF	TGCAGCGTTGTAGGGGGCCGCTCTGGAAACACCATATATTTT
TRBJ1-3	TRBD1	once	TRBV11-2	CASSLYQTTGVGNTIYF	TGTGCCAGCAGCTTATACCAAACTACAGGGGTGGGAAACACCATATATTTT
TRBJ1-2	-	-	TRBV7-8	CASSLKVMDENGYTF	TGTGCCAGCAGCTTAAAGGTGATGGACGAAAATGGCTACACCTTC
TRBJ2-7	TRBD1	-	TRBV29-1	CSVVGTGLYEQYF	TGCAGCGTTGTGGGGACAGGGCTCTACGAGCAGTACTTC
TRBJ2-3	TRBD2	-	TRBV27	CASSSLGVAGGLGTQYF	TGTGCCAGCAGTTCCCTGGGAGTAGCGGGGGGACTGGGTACGCAGTATTTT
TRBJ2-2	-	-	TRBV27	CASSWEGAPTGELFF	TGTGCCAGCTCCTGGGAGGGGGCGCCCACCGGGGAGCTGTTTTTT
TRBJ2-7	TRBD2	-	TRBV27	CASSLTLAGGYEQYF	TGTGCCAGCAGTTTAACCCTAGCGGGAGGTTACGAGCAGTACTTC
TRBJ2-7	-	-	TRBV7-2	CASSTHPLPGMYEQYF	TGTGCCAGCAGCACACACCCCCTTCCTGGTATGTACGAGCAGTACTTC
TRBJ2-1	-	-	TRBV4-2	CASSPGRIRGLGDEQFF	TGTGCCAGCAGCCCGGGACGGATAAGAGGGTTGGGCGATGAGCAGTTCTTC
TRBJ2-5	-	-	TRBV11-2	CASSLWAKQETQYF	TGTGCCAGCAGCTTATGGGCCAAGCAAGAGACCCAGTACTTC
TRBJ1-2	TRBD1	-	TRBV29-1	CSVGGTGDGYTF	TGCAGCGTTGGAGGGACAGGTGATGGCTACACCTTC
TRBJ2-5	TRBD2	-	TRBV19	CASSPGGGETQYF	TGTGCCAGTAGCCCCGGGGGGGGAGAGACCCAGTACTTC
TRBJ1-2	-	-	TRBV15	CATSPRRGGYTF	TGTGCCACCAGCCCCCGGAGGGGTGGCTACACCTTC
TRBJ2-7	-	-	TRBV7-8	CASADNLYEQYF	TGTGCCAGCGCTGACAACCTATACGAGCAGTACTTC
TRBJ2-7	TRBD2	-	TRBV28	CASNQPGLAELPREQYF	TGTGCCAGCAACCAACCGGGACTAGCGGAGCTCCCTAGAGAGCAGTACTTC
TRBJ2-7	TRBD1	-	TRBV19	CASSYSGTGGNEQYF	TGTGCCAGTAGTTACTCGGGGACAGGGGGAAACGAGCAGTACTTC
TRBJ1-1	-	few	TRBV14	CASSQGNTEAFF	TGTGCCAGCAGCCAGGGGAACACTGAAGCTTTCTTT
TRBJ1-5	-	few	TRBV30	CAWRQEIWPQHF	TGTGCCTGGAGGCAGGAGATATGGCCCCAGCATTTT
TRBJ2-5	TRBD1	-	TRBV7-2	CASSLRTGVTETQYF	TGTGCCAGCAGCTTAAGGACAGGGGTGACGGAGACCCAGTACTTC
TRBJ2-1	-	-	TRBV29-1	CSVGVAGTGLYNEQFF	TGCAGCGTTGGTGTCGCCGGGACGGGGCTGTACAATGAGCAGTTCTTC
TRBJ2-3	-	-	TRBV9	CASSGRTDTQYF	TGTGCCAGCAGCGGCCGCACAGATACGCAGTATTTT